This T cell receptor beta chain comes out of a study of blood T cell repertoires in COVID-19. About the study: The United States, Italy and Spain supplied acute and convalescent COVID-19 samples. T cells, B-cell-depleted T cells, or PBMCs provided the cDNA or gDNA that served as material.

The CDR3 extends over 13 amino acids. Germline values: CDR1 SNHLY, CDR2 FYNNEI. V gave up 7 bases and J gave up 8 bases, with 17 bases separating them. Authors' processing steps: Estimation of nucleated cell counts relied on the amplification of reference gene primers. Repertoires were generated with immunoSEQ multiplex PCR, while TCRdb's copy carries only in-frame clones and drops some. For V, J and clone size, that table is used; D and trimming come from the DNA. The sample yields roughly 300,000 clones, around 87% seen once. Sequencing was done on a sample of peripheral blood. V usage is TRBV2 and J usage is TRBJ1-1, with a tentative D call TRBD1 (6 bases). The clonotype was recovered from a woman aged 40 to 50 who had recovered from COVID-19. As DNA, the CDR3 is TGTGCCAGCACCCCCGAAGATGGGACAGAAGCTTTCTTT. As protein: CASTPEDGTEAFF.